This T cell receptor (beta chain) was captured by sequencing in a study of T-cell reconstitution after alpha-beta-depleted transplantation in children. Many counts were recorded for this clonotype. Germline-derived CDR1 and CDR2 are MDHEN and SYDVKM. Trimming removed 5 bases from V and 2 bases from J; junction bases left unmatched: 6. The CDR3 length is 15 residues. Molecular barcoding with unique molecular identifiers was used for the TCRbeta library. From the PCR reads, TCRdb called clonotypes with MiXCR, one entry per CDR3 protein. In the table there are about 200,000 distinct CDR3 sequences, 6.6% of which are singletons.

The receptor was derived from a boy between 2 and 10 years old with acute lymphoblastic leukemia, due to receive a stem cell transplant. The V call is TRBV28, the J call TRBJ1-5; TRBD1 matches 7 bases. Sequenced here: PBMCs, sampled before TCRalphabeta/CD19-depleted stem cell transplant. The CDR3 nucleotides read TGTGCCAGCAGTCCACAGGGGAGGGGCAATCAGCCCCAGCATTTT. It yields the protein CASSPQGRGNQPQHF.